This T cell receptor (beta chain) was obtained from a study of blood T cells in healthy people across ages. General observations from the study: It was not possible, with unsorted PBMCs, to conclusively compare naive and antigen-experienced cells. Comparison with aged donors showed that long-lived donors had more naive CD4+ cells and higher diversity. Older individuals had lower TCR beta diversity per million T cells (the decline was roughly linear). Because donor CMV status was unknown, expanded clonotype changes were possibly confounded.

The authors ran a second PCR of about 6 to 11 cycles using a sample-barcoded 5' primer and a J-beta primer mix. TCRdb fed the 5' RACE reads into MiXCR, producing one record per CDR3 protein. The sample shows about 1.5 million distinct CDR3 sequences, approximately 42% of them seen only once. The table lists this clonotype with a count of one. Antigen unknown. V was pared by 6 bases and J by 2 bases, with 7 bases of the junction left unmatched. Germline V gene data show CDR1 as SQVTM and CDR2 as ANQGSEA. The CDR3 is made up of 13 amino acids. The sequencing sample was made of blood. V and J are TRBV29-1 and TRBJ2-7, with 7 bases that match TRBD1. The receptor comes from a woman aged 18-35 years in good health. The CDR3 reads CSVRTGTTYEQYF. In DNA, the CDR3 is TGCAGCGTCCGGACAGGCACAACCTACGAGCAGTACTTC.